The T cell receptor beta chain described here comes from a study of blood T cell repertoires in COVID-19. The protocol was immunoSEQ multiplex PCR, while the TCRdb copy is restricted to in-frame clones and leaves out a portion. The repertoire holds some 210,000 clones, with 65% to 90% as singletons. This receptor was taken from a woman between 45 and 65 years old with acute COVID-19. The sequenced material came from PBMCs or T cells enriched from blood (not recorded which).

The CDR3 region is CASSSQGINTEAFF. Here the CDR3 DNA reads TGCGCCAGCAGCTCACAGGGTATCAACACTGAAGCTTTCTTT. The chain combines TRBV5-1 with TRBJ1-1; the D gene is possibly TRBD1 (6 bases). Germline CDR1 is SGHRS and CDR2 is YFSETQ. This CDR3 has 14 amino acids. Trimming cost V 3 bases and J 2 bases, with 11 bases left between them. Full variable domain (outside the CDR3, taken from reference TRBV5-1 and TRBJ1-1): KAGVTQTPRYLIKTRGQQVTLSCSPISGHRSVSWYQQTPGQGLQFLFEYFSETQRNKGNFPGRFSGRQFSNSRSEMNVSTLELGDSALYLCASSSQGINTEAFFGQGTRLTVV.